Presented here are 15 T cell receptor beta chains from one specimen sequenced in a study of T cells in localized non-small cell lung cancer. TCRdb's table, derived via immunoSEQ multiplex PCR, lists solely in-frame clones and lacks some. The table records about 1,800 clones, roughly 46% of them present only once. The sequences come from lung tumor tissue, collected before any cancer treatment. Receptor source: a male donor at least 60 years old with stage II lung adenocarcinoma.

The CDR3 sequence: CASSQTDYQGTSYEQYF. CDR3 DNA sequence: TGTGCCAGCAGCCAAACCGATTATCAGGGGACCTCCTACGAGCAGTACTTC. The rearrangement uses TRBV14 and TRBJ2-7; possibly TRBD1 for D (6 bases). The CDR3 contains 17 residues. Deletions cut 2 bases from V and 0 bases from J, with 17 bases between. Germline lookup yields CDR1 SGHDN and CDR2 FVKESK.

This clone has just a few counts. V is TRBV6-8 and J is TRBJ1-1, with 7 nucleotides matching TRBD1. The CDR3 totals 15 residues. Germline V gives CDR1 MNHGY, CDR2 SAAAGT. Trimming at V came to 5 bases and at J to 0 bases, leaving 6 bases not matched to a gene. CDR3 amino acids: CASSEPGQMNTEAFF. CDR3 bases: TGTGCCAGCAGTGAGCCGGGACAGATGAACACTGAAGCTTTCTTT.

This chain joins TRBV30 and TRBJ2-1, with a tentative D call TRBD2 (6 bases). This CDR3 contains 14 residues. With 0 bases removed from V and 5 bases from J, the gap between germline ends came to 11 bases. Germline V gene lookup returns CDR1 GTSNPN and CDR2 SVGIG (reference sequence). CDR3 loop: CAWSVSGTHNEQFF. CDR3 nucleotide sequence: TGTGCCTGGAGTGTATCGGGGACTCACAATGAGCAGTTCTTC.

The chain is built from TRBV12-5 and TRBJ1-5; the D gene is possibly TRBD1 (6 bases). CDR3 length: 14 amino acids. Germline values: CDR1 LGHNT, CDR2 FRNRAP. Deletions cut 7 bases from V and 2 bases from J, with 12 bases between. The CDR3: CASALDSRNQPQHF. The CDR3 coding sequence is TGTGCTAGTGCCCTGGACAGCCGCAATCAGCCCCAGCATTTT.

The rearrangement joins TRBV11-3 to TRBJ1-2; D remains ambiguous. V lost 7 bases to trimming and J lost 2 bases, with 14 bases between them. The CDR3 totals 14 residues. Germline lookup yields CDR1 SGHNT and CDR2 YENEEA. CDR3 DNA sequence: TGTGCCAGCACCTCGGTCTGGGGAAACTATGGCTACACCTTC. Its protein product is CASTSVWGNYGYTF.

The chain employs TRBV15 and TRBJ1-2, with D hard to call. V was pared by 1 base and J by 8 bases, with 14 bases between. Looked up from germline, CDR1 is LNHNV and CDR2 is YYDKDF (reference sequence). The CDR3 consists of 14 residues. CDR3 residues: CATSRGGGSDGYTF. DNA of the CDR3: TGTGCCACCAGCAGAGGCGGAGGGTCCGACGGCTACACCTTC. The variable domain in full, with the rest retrieved from reference TRBV15 and TRBJ1-2, is DAMVIQNPRYQVTQFGKPVTLSCSQTLNHNVMYWYQQKSSQAPKLLFHYYDKDFNNEADTPDNFQSRRPNTSFCFLDIRSPGLGDTAMYLCATSRGGGSDGYTFGSGTRLTVV.

V and J are TRBV6-8 and TRBJ2-2; weak D call: TRBD2 (5 bases). V gave up 6 bases and J gave up 0 bases, with 8 bases separating them. This CDR3 region has 14 residues. Per germline, CDR1 MNHGY and CDR2 SAAAGT. CDR3 sequence reads: CASRGAANTGELFF. DNA of the CDR3: TGTGCCAGCAGAGGAGCGGCGAACACCGGGGAGCTGTTTTTT.

The CDR3 sequence is CASSIGQTSAEAFF. The CDR3 DNA follows: TGTGCCAGTAGTATAGGGCAGACGTCAGCTGAAGCTTTCTTT. The chain recombines TRBV19 with TRBJ1-1; no clear D. V was cut by 1 base and J by 6 bases, with 12 bases left in between. This CDR3 region has 14 residues. Germline assignment: CDR1 LNHDA and CDR2 SQIVND (reference sequence).

The chain is built from TRBV28 and TRBJ1-5; 7 nucleotides line up with TRBD1. CDR1 MDHEN and CDR2 SYDVKM come from the germline V gene. CDR3 size: 14 residues. The trim removed 6 bases at V and 8 bases at J, leaving 10 bases unmatched. The CDR3 loop is CASRTTGVIEPQHF. The CDR3 DNA follows: TGTGCCAGCAGAACAACAGGGGTGATTGAGCCCCAGCATTTT.

J is TRBJ1-2 and V is TRBV25-1; D is uncertain. V shed 6 bases and J shed 5 bases, with 16 bases lying between them. The CDR3 spans 14 residues. CDR1 and CDR2 from the germline V gene are MGHDK and SYGVNS. CDR3 sequence: CASSSGSLVYGYTF. As DNA, the CDR3 is TGTGCCAGCAGCTCTGGGTCACTTGTTTATGGCTACACCTTC.

J is TRBJ2-1 and V is TRBV6-8, with D possibly TRBD1 on 5 matching bases. The CDR3 extends over 15 amino acids. Germline assignment: CDR1 MNHGY and CDR2 SAAAGT. V was clipped by 6 bases and J by 5 bases, with 17 bases between them. In DNA form, the CDR3 reads TGTGCCAGCAGAGACCCCCCAGGACAAGACAATGAGCAGTTCTTC. Protein sequence: CASRDPPGQDNEQFF.

V usage is TRBV19 and J usage is TRBJ2-6; D uncertain. This CDR3 contains 14 residues. V lost 6 bases and J 0 bases, leaving 6 bases between the germline ends. Germline CDR1 LNHDA, CDR2 SQIVND (reference sequence). CDR3 sequence: CASSGFSGANVLTF. In DNA, the CDR3 is TGTGCCAGTAGCGGCTTCTCTGGGGCCAACGTCCTGACTTTC.

This chain links TRBV18 with TRBJ2-3, with D perhaps matching TRBD1 (6 bases). This CDR3 has 16 amino acids. Between the trimmed V and J ends, which lost 6 bases and 2 bases, there was a span of 18 bases. CDR1 is KGHSH and CDR2 is LQKENI in the germline V gene. This CDR3 reads CASSRRGGQLTDTQYF. As DNA, the CDR3 is TGTGCCAGCTCCCGCCGAGGGGGACAACTCACAGATACGCAGTATTTT. Drawing the rest from reference TRBV18 and TRBJ2-3, the complete variable domain is NAGVMQNPRHLVRRRGQEARLRCSPMKGHSHVYWYRQLPEEGLKFMVYLQKENIIDESGMPKERFSAEFPKEGPSILRIQQVVRGDSAAYFCASSRRGGQLTDTQYFGPGTRLTVL.

The CDR3 loop is CASSQRTEYTDTQYF. The CDR3 DNA reads TGTGCCAGCAGCCAGAGGACGGAATACACAGATACGCAGTATTTT. The rearrangement links TRBV16 to TRBJ2-3; D gene unclear. This CDR3 contains 15 residues. Trimming cost V 3 bases and J 2 bases, with 12 bases left between them. Germline-derived CDR1 and CDR2 are KGHSY and FQNENV.

The V and J genes are TRBV11-3 and TRBJ2-1; no definite D call. Trimming removed 5 bases at V and 1 base at J, with 12 bases between. Germline CDR1 reads SGHNT; CDR2 reads YENEEA. CDR3 length equals 15 residues. CDR3 residues: CASSLSLLSYNEQFF. In nucleotides, the CDR3 is TGTGCCAGCAGCCTAAGCTTATTATCCTACAATGAGCAGTTCTTC.